These 20 T cell receptor beta chains were all obtained from the same sample, sequenced in a study of blood T cell repertoires in COVID-19. TCRdb keeps only in-frame clones here, not all; method: immunoSEQ multiplex PCR. Of roughly 300,000 clones in the sample, nearly 90% were seen once. Sequencing input: PBMCs or T cells enriched from blood (not recorded which). These receptors originate from a woman aged 25 to 45 who had recovered from COVID-19.

This clone was found once. The chain recombines TRBV4-3 with TRBJ1-2; 7 positions match TRBD1. V trimming: 2 bases; J trimming: 5 bases; junction bases outside the gene matches: 8. The CDR3 contains 15 residues. In germline, CDR1 is LGHNA, CDR2 YSLEER. Here the CDR3 reads CASSQFSHRGYGYTF. In DNA form, the CDR3 reads TGCGCCAGCAGCCAATTCTCGCACAGGGGTTATGGCTACACCTTC.

The chain is built from TRBV9 and TRBJ2-1; D is perhaps TRBD1 (6 bases). Germline CDR1 SGDLS, CDR2 YYNGEE. The V gene lost 0 bases and the J gene lost 7 bases, with 8 bases spanning the gap. This CDR3 is built from 13 residues. CDR3 residues: CASSVGTENEQFF. CDR3 sequence (DNA): TGTGCCAGCAGCGTAGGGACAGAAAATGAGCAGTTCTTC. Together with reference TRBV9 and TRBJ2-1, the CDR3 gives the full variable domain: DSGVTQTPKHLITATGQRVTLRCSPRSGDLSVYWYQQSLDQGLQFLIQYYNGEERAKGNILERFSAQQFPDLHSELNLSSLELGDSALYFCASSVGTENEQFFGPGTRLTVL.

V gene TRBV7-2 combines with J gene TRBJ2-5, with TRBD1 as a possible D gene (6 bases). The CDR3 has 15 residues. Germline V gives CDR1 SGHTA, CDR2 FQGNSA. V was trimmed by 1 base and J by 4 bases, leaving 13 bases between them. CDR3 amino acids: CASSLGGGWRETQYF. The CDR3 nucleotides read TGTGCCAGCAGCTTAGGTGGGGGCTGGCGAGAGACCCAGTACTTC.

The chain couples TRBV3-1 (or the pseudogene TRBV3-2) to TRBJ1-4; no reliable D call. Per the germline V gene, CDR1 is LGHDT and CDR2 is YNNKEL (reference sequence). This CDR3 comprises 13 residues. Trimming removed 5 bases at V and 4 bases at J, with 8 bases between. CDR3 in amino acids: CASSARFNEKLFF. In DNA form, the CDR3 reads TGTGCCAGCAGCGCGAGGTTTAATGAAAAACTGTTTTTT.

The rearrangement uses TRBV5-1 and TRBJ2-1; 7 bases are shared with TRBD1. V dropped 2 bases and J dropped 10; count of bases not matched to a gene: 12. The CDR3 spans 15 residues. The V gene's germline CDR1 is SGHRS and CDR2 YFSETQ. The CDR3, as DNA: TGCGCCAGCAGCTTCTCTGGGATAAAAGGGGGCGAGCAGTTCTTC. Protein product: CASSFSGIKGGEQFF.

This chain connects TRBV11-2 to TRBJ1-1; 8 bases match TRBD1. V shed 5 bases, J shed 0 bases, and the junction held 8 bases outside the gene matches. Per germline, CDR1 SGHAT and CDR2 FQNNGV. This CDR3 has 16 residues. The CDR3 loop is CASSKGQGAMNTEAFF. The CDR3 region has the DNA TGTGCCAGCAGCAAGGGGCAGGGGGCCATGAACACTGAAGCTTTCTTT. Drawing the rest from reference TRBV11-2 and TRBJ1-1, the complete variable domain is EAGVAQSPRYKIIEKRQSVAFWCNPISGHATLYWYQQILGQGPKLLIQFQNNGVVDDSQLPKDRFSAERLKGVDSTLKIQPAKLEDSAVYLCASSKGQGAMNTEAFFGQGTRLTVV.

The genes are TRBV5-1 and TRBJ1-4, with D perhaps TRBD1 (5 bases). V lost 3 bases to trimming and J lost 8 bases, with 14 bases between them. This CDR3 comprises 14 residues. Germline V gives CDR1 SGHRS, CDR2 YFSETQ. Here the CDR3 reads CASSSGRAEEKLFF. CDR3 DNA: TGCGCCAGCAGCTCGGGCAGGGCCGAGGAAAAACTGTTTTTT.

J is TRBJ2-7 and V is TRBV12-5; maybe TRBD1 (5 bases). CDR1 and CDR2 from the germline V gene are LGHNT and FRNRAP. CDR3 length equals 13 residues. V shed 6 bases and J shed 3 bases, with 12 bases lying between them. CDR3 sequence reads: CASGSTAIYEQYF. The CDR3 DNA reads as TGTGCTAGTGGCTCGACAGCTATCTACGAGCAGTACTTC.

V and J are TRBV5-4 and TRBJ1-4; no definite D call. Germline CDR1 is SGHNT and CDR2 is YYREEE (reference sequence). The CDR3 consists of 13 residues. Trimming cost V 4 bases and J 8 bases, with 12 bases left between them. This CDR3 is CASSPGGKEKLFF. CDR3 in DNA: TGTGCCAGCAGCCCCGGAGGTAAAGAAAAACTGTTTTTT.

The table lists this clone with a count of one. The CDR3 here is CASSLRSGSDYEQYF. As DNA, the CDR3 is TGTGCCAGCAGCTTAAGGTCAGGGTCGGACTACGAGCAGTACTTC. The rearrangement uses TRBV7-2 and TRBJ2-7; maybe TRBD1 (5 bases). V lost 2 bases and J lost 3, with 14 bases in between. The germline gives CDR1 SGHTA, CDR2 FQGNSA. The CDR3 is 15 amino acids.

The CDR3 nucleotides are TGCGCCAGCAGCCAAGTGTCAGTTAGCAATCAGCCCCAGCATTTT. Its translation is CASSQVSVSNQPQHF. The chain recombines TRBV4-1 with TRBJ1-5; D gene unclear. V lost 1 base and J 0 bases, leaving 7 bases between the germline ends. This CDR3 has 15 residues. Germline CDR1 reads MGHRA; CDR2 reads YSYEKL.

The chain couples TRBV16 to TRBJ2-1, with 8 nucleotides matching TRBD2. This CDR3 is 16 amino acids long. CDR1 is KGHSY, CDR2 FQNENV, per germline. V was pared by 0 bases and J by 4 bases, with 5 bases of the junction left unmatched. The CDR3 loop is CASSQSTAGAYNEQFF. The CDR3 DNA follows: TGTGCCAGCAGCCAATCGACAGCGGGGGCATACAATGAGCAGTTCTTC. Supplemented by reference TRBV16 and TRBJ2-1, the full variable domain reads GEEVAQTPKHLVRGEGQKAKLYCAPIKGHSYVFWYQQVLKNEFKFLISFQNENVFDETGMPKERFSAKCLPNSPCSLEIQATKLEDSAVYFCASSQSTAGAYNEQFFGPGTRLTVL.

This clone was picked up one time. The chain joins TRBV5-4 to TRBJ1-5; no firm D call. The germline gives CDR1 SGHNT, CDR2 YYREEE (reference sequence). Trimming left V 0 bases short and J 7 bases short, with 8 bases between. The CDR3 runs 13 residues. The CDR3 protein is CASSLEGGQPQHF. The DNA of the CDR3 is TGTGCCAGCAGCTTGGAGGGAGGGCAGCCCCAGCATTTT.

V is TRBV12-3 or TRBV12-4 and J is TRBJ1-3; D unresolved. This CDR3 comprises 11 residues. V was trimmed by 7 bases and J by 6 bases, leaving 7 bases between them. CDR3 sequence (DNA): TGTGCCAGCACACTCGTAAACACCATATATTTT. It specifies CASTLVNTIYF.

The chain has TRBV4-1 and TRBJ2-2; 8 nucleotides align to TRBD1. V lost 3 bases to trimming and J lost 6 bases; unmatched junction nucleotides: 3. CDR1 is MGHRA and CDR2 is YSYEKL in the germline V gene. The CDR3 totals 14 residues. The CDR3 sequence is CASSQTGVAGELFF. The CDR3 coding sequence is TGCGCCAGCAGCCAGACAGGGGTAGCCGGGGAGCTGTTTTTT.

The chain carries TRBV28 and TRBJ1-6; possible D gene TRBD1, 6 bases. Trimming cost V 3 bases and J 7 bases, with 13 bases left between them. The germline V gene has CDR1 MDHEN and CDR2 SYDVKM. This CDR3 is built from 15 residues. CDR3 amino acids: CASSFSRTANSPLHF. The CDR3 DNA is TGTGCCAGCAGTTTTTCAAGGACAGCCAATTCACCCCTCCACTTT.

This chain joins TRBV9 and TRBJ1-2, with TRBD1 identical over 7 bases. Germline CDR1 is SGDLS and CDR2 is YYNGEE. The CDR3 runs 15 residues. J lost 0 bases, V lost 4 bases, and 6 bases had no gene match. CDR3 residues: CASSPRQGANYGYTF. DNA for the CDR3: TGTGCCAGCAGCCCTCGACAGGGAGCTAACTATGGCTACACCTTC.

The V call is TRBV2, the J call TRBJ2-7; possibly TRBD1 for D (6 bases). This CDR3 region has 14 residues. Germline CDR1 is SNHLY and CDR2 is FYNNEI. Trimming took 6 bases from V and 5 from J, leaving 17 bases between them. This CDR3 reads CASRQGQSRDEQYF. CDR3 coding DNA: TGTGCCAGCAGACAGGGCCAATCTCGGGACGAGCAGTACTTC. The entire variable domain, with the rest obtained from reference TRBV2 and TRBJ2-7, is as follows: EPEVTQTPSHQVTQMGQEVILRCVPISNHLYFYWYRQILGQKVEFLVSFYNNEISEKSEIFDDQFSVERPDGSNFTLKIRSTKLEDSAMYFCASRQGQSRDEQYFGPGTRLTVT.

V usage is TRBV11-2 and J usage is TRBJ1-2; TRBD1 matches at 7 bases. The V segment lost 2 bases and the J segment 0 bases; nucleotides outside the gene matches: 9. This CDR3 has 17 amino acids. Germline V gives CDR1 SGHAT, CDR2 FQNNGV. For the CDR3, the DNA is TGTGCCAGCAGCTTATTGGCAGGGGGGTTAGCTAACTATGGCTACACCTTC. Amino acid sequence: CASSLLAGGLANYGYTF.

This clone has a single count. The rearrangement joins TRBV12-3 or TRBV12-4 to TRBJ1-1; 8 bases line up with TRBD1. The CDR3 has 11 residues. Unmatched junction bases numbered 4, after V lost 6 bases and J lost 10 bases. CDR3 in amino acids: CASREQGGAFF. CDR3 nucleotide sequence: TGTGCCAGCAGAGAACAGGGGGGAGCTTTCTTT.